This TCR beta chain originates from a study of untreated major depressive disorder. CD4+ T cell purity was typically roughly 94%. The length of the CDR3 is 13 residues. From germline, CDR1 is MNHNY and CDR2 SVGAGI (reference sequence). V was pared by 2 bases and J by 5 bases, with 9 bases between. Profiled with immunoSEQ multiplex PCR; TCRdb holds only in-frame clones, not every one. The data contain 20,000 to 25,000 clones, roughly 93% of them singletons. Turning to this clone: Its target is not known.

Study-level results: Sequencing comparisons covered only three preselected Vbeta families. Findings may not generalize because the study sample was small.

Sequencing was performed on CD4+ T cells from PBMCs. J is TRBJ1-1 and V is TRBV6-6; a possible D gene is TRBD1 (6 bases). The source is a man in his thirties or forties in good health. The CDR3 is CASSYNRETEAFF. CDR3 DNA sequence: TGTGCCAGCAGTTACAACAGGGAGACTGAAGCTTTCTTT.